This entry lists 32 T cell receptor beta chains sequenced from one sample in a study of CD8+CD57+ T cells in acquired aplastic anemia (dated by TCRdb to the late 2010s). Sequencing took place on an Illumina HiSeq 2000. Genomic DNA served as template for TCR beta VDJ combination and CDR3 sequence profiling. TCRdb reanalyzed the raw reads on its own, using fastp at Q25 for trimming and MiXCR for clone calling, and kept in-frame beta chains. Each CDR3 protein appears once, grouped with its most common genes and DNA. The sample table records around 50,000 distinct CDR3 sequences; about 73% of these occur just once. The top ten constitute around 31% of the sample. The sample consisted of sorted CD4+, CD8+, or CD8+CD57+ T cells (not recorded which) from PBMCs. Receptor source: a human donor in good health, serving as a control.

This clonotype was observed a handful of times. The J gene is TRBJ2-7, the V gene TRBV7-6; 9 nucleotides match TRBD1. Losses at the gene ends were 4 bases for V and 5 bases for J; bases not matched to a gene: 3. Germline V CDR1 and CDR2: SGHVS, FNYEAQ. The CDR3 totals 13 residues. DNA for the CDR3: TGTGCCAGCAGCTCGGGACAGGGCAACGAGCAGTACTTC. It codes for CASSSGQGNEQYF.

J is TRBJ1-2 and V is TRBV2; D uncertain. The CDR3 runs to 13 residues. CDR1 and CDR2 (germline): SNHLY, FYNNEI. With 6 bases removed from V and 7 bases from J, the gap between germline ends came to 15 bases. The CDR3 DNA sequence: TGTGCCAGCAGGGAGACTGTAGATGGTGGCTACACCTTC. Protein sequence: CASRETVDGGYTF.

The V and J genes are TRBV2 and TRBJ1-1; TRBD1 is a possible D gene (6 bases). V gave up 2 bases and J gave up 7 bases, with 11 bases separating them. This CDR3 has 13 residues. Germline CDR1 is SNHLY and CDR2 is FYNNEI. CDR3 DNA sequence: TGTGCCAGCAGTGAACGGGGGCAAGGTGAAGCTTTCTTT. Protein product: CASSERGQGEAFF.

J is TRBJ1-3 and V is TRBV7-8, with a weak D call TRBD1 (6 bases). This CDR3 region has 15 residues. Trimming took off 1 base at V and 3 bases at J, with 10 bases between the two ends. CDR1 and CDR2 (germline): SGHVS, FQNEAQ. In nucleotides, the CDR3 is TGTGCCAGCAGCTTAGAACAGGGTAGTGGAAACACCATATATTTT. Translation gives CASSLEQGSGNTIYF.

The J gene is TRBJ1-1, the V gene TRBV19; D is unresolved. Germline assignment: CDR1 LNHDA and CDR2 SQIVND (reference sequence). V lost 5 bases to trimming and J lost 1 base, with 8 bases between them. The CDR3 covers 13 residues. The CDR3 sequence: CASSLHRNTEAFF. The CDR3, as DNA: TGTGCCAGTAGTCTTCACCGGAACACTGAAGCTTTCTTT.

The rearrangement links TRBV7-2 to TRBJ1-5; no definite D call. The V end lost 1 base, the J end lost 8 bases, and 3 bases lay between the germline ends. Germline V gives CDR1 SGHTA, CDR2 FQGNSA. The CDR3 totals 11 residues. CDR3 loop: CASSLGEPQHF. CDR3 bases: TGTGCCAGCAGCTTAGGAGAGCCCCAGCATTTT.

The CDR3 bases are TGTGCCAGTAGTATCTCAGTAAGTAACACTGAAGCTTTCTTT. This sequence encodes CASSISVSNTEAFF. The chain has TRBV19 and TRBJ1-1; D remains ambiguous. With 3 bases removed from V and 2 bases from J, the gap between germline ends came to 10 bases. This CDR3 comprises 14 residues. Germline CDR1 is LNHDA and CDR2 is SQIVND (reference sequence).

In this sample, this clonotype turned up many times. The V call is TRBV6-5, the J call TRBJ2-1, with D possibly TRBD1 on 6 matching bases. V dropped 2 bases and J dropped 6 bases, with 11 bases sitting between them. This CDR3 comprises 14 residues. Germline V gives CDR1 MNHEY, CDR2 SVGAGI. CDR3 residues: CASSYQGTLNEQFF. The DNA of the CDR3 is TGTGCCAGCAGTTACCAGGGGACCCTCAATGAGCAGTTCTTC.

The rearrangement links TRBV19 to TRBJ2-7; D is undetermined. Trimming pared 11 bases from V and 5 bases from J, leaving 13 bases between. Germline CDR1 reads LNHDA; CDR2 reads SQIVND (reference sequence). The CDR3 loop spans 11 amino acids. CDR3 protein: CAWSPSDEQYF. The CDR3 DNA is TGTGCCTGGAGTCCCAGCGACGAGCAGTACTTC.

The J gene is TRBJ2-1, the V gene TRBV24-1, with 8 bases identical to TRBD2. V gave up 0 bases and J gave up 5 bases; unmatched junction bases: 2. CDR1 is KGHDR and CDR2 is SFDVKD in the germline V gene. CDR3 length: 15 residues. CDR3 in amino acids: CATSDLTGGNNEQFF. Here the CDR3 DNA reads TGTGCCACCAGTGATTTGACGGGAGGGAACAATGAGCAGTTCTTC.

CDR3 coding DNA: TGTGCCAGTAGTTTTGGGGAGAGCTACGAGCAGTACTTC. Translating gives CASSFGESYEQYF. This chain joins TRBV19 and TRBJ2-7; tentative D call: TRBD2 (5 bases). The CDR3 has 13 amino acids. Looked up from germline, CDR1 is LNHDA and CDR2 is SQIVND (reference sequence). V was trimmed by 5 bases and J by 3 bases, leaving 11 bases between them.

V and J are TRBV7-6 and TRBJ1-6, with 7 bases matching TRBD1. Germline V gives CDR1 SGHVS, CDR2 FNYEAQ. The CDR3 totals 16 residues. V lost 1 base, J lost 4 bases, and 4 bases stayed unmatched. The CDR3 loop reads CASSLEGQTYNSPLHF. The CDR3 nucleotides are TGTGCCAGCAGCTTAGAGGGACAGACGTATAATTCACCCCTCCACTTT.

The chain has TRBV10-2 and TRBJ1-2; no definite D call. The CDR3 is 17 amino acids. Trimming pared 8 bases from V and 6 bases from J, leaving 28 bases between. CDR1 WSHSY and CDR2 SAAADI come from the germline V gene. DNA for the CDR3: TGCGCCAGCGGACTTAGCCGGTACACCGGGGAGGCGGATGGCTACACCTTC. Residues: CASGLSRYTGEADGYTF.

V is TRBV5-1 and J is TRBJ2-2; D gene unclear. This CDR3 is 14 amino acids long. Deletions cut 7 bases from V and 4 bases from J, with 14 bases between. The germline V gene has CDR1 SGHRS and CDR2 YFSETQ. The CDR3 DNA reads as TGCGCCAGCTGCCTGGCGACATTCACCGGGGAGCTGTTTTTT. It encodes CASCLATFTGELFF.

The chain is built from TRBV19 and TRBJ1-3; D gene ambiguous. In germline, CDR1 is LNHDA, CDR2 SQIVND (reference sequence). The V end was cut by 6 bases, the J end by 3 bases, with 15 bases between. This CDR3 comprises 15 residues. The CDR3 loop reads CASSGWASDGNTIYF. CDR3 in DNA: TGTGCCAGTAGCGGGTGGGCAAGTGATGGAAACACCATATATTTT.

The CDR3 region is CASSSRLAGSSYNEQFF. The CDR3 DNA reads TGTGCCAGCAGCTCTCGACTAGCGGGGAGTTCCTACAATGAGCAGTTCTTC. J is TRBJ2-1 and V is TRBV11-2; TRBD2 matches 11 bases. The V gene end was trimmed by 4 bases and the J gene end by 1 base; junction bases not matched to a gene: 6. The CDR3 has 17 amino acids. Germline assignment: CDR1 SGHAT and CDR2 FQNNGV.

The rearrangement uses TRBV5-4 and TRBJ2-5; the D gene is possibly TRBD1 (5 bases). This CDR3 contains 14 residues. Germline lookup yields CDR1 SGHNT and CDR2 YYREEE (reference sequence). V shed 1 base and J shed 2 bases, with 9 bases lying between them. CDR3 in DNA: TGTGCCAGCAGCTTGAGTGGGGCTCAAGAGACCCAGTACTTC. Translating it yields CASSLSGAQETQYF.

This clonotype has at least ten counts. This chain joins TRBV7-9 and TRBJ1-1; D is ambiguous. The germline CDR1 and CDR2 sequences are SEHNR and FQNEAQ (reference sequence). This CDR3 has 15 residues. V lost 1 base, J lost 2 bases, and 11 bases lay in between. The CDR3 sequence: CASSLDTGKNTEAFF. In DNA form, the CDR3 reads TGTGCCAGCAGCTTAGATACGGGAAAAAACACTGAAGCTTTCTTT.

The rearrangement joins TRBV15 to TRBJ2-7; 10 bases fit TRBD1. V lost 1 base and J lost 4; bases outside the gene matches: 10. This CDR3 contains 17 residues. CDR1 LNHNV and CDR2 YYDKDF come from the germline V gene (reference sequence). The CDR3: CATSRGFRTGGTYEQYF. In nucleotides, the CDR3 is TGTGCCACCAGCAGAGGGTTTCGGACAGGGGGAACGTACGAGCAGTACTTC.

The CDR3 here is CASSIGHTDTQYF. Here the CDR3 DNA reads TGTGCCAGTAGTATAGGCCACACAGATACGCAGTATTTT. This chain connects TRBV19 to TRBJ2-3; D uncertain. CDR3 length equals 13 residues. Germline values: CDR1 LNHDA, CDR2 SQIVND (reference sequence). Trimming pared 1 base from V and 2 bases from J, leaving 4 bases between.

V and J are TRBV29-1 and TRBJ1-2; tentative D call: TRBD1 (5 bases). V was cut by 1 base and J by 2 bases, with 14 bases left in between. Germline CDR1 SQVTM, CDR2 ANQGSEA. This CDR3 region has 15 residues. CDR3 DNA sequence: TGCAGCGTTGAAGCCCTAGGGGAAGGCAACTATGGCTACACCTTC. Amino acids: CSVEALGEGNYGYTF.

The chain combines TRBV11-1 with TRBJ2-1; TRBD2 might be the D (5 bases). In germline, CDR1 is SGHAT, CDR2 FQDESV (reference sequence). CDR3 length: 14 amino acids. Trimming took off 8 bases at V and 9 bases at J, with 20 bases between the two ends. The chain's CDR3 is CASGPFGSVSEQFF. The CDR3 coding sequence is TGTGCCAGCGGCCCCTTTGGGAGTGTCAGTGAGCAGTTCTTC.

This clonotype was counted only a few times. CDR3 sequence reads: CASSPPSAETQYF. In DNA form, the CDR3 reads TGTGCCAGCAGCCCACCTAGCGCAGAGACCCAGTACTTC. J is TRBJ2-5 and V is TRBV7-8, with D maybe TRBD2 (6 bases). This CDR3 is 13 amino acids long. The V end lost 5 bases, the J end lost 4 bases, and 11 bases lay between the germline ends. Germline V gene data show CDR1 as SGHVS and CDR2 as FQNEAQ.

J is TRBJ2-7 and V is TRBV4-3, with TRBD1 matching over 7 bases. Unmatched junction bases numbered 5, after V lost 4 bases and J lost 2 bases. The CDR3 covers 14 residues. The V gene's germline CDR1 is LGHNA and CDR2 YSLEER. The CDR3 spells CASSLGTVTYEQYF. Written as DNA, the CDR3 is TGCGCCAGCAGCCTTGGGACAGTTACCTACGAGCAGTACTTC.

CDR3 nucleotides: TGCAGCGGACTAGCGGGAGACGAGCAGTACTTC. Translated, it gives CSGLAGDEQYF. The chain couples TRBV29-1 to TRBJ2-7; 12 nucleotides agree with TRBD2. Germline V gene lookup returns CDR1 SQVTM and CDR2 ANQGSEA. J gave up 5 bases and V 7 bases, and 0 bases lay outside the gene matches. This CDR3 is built from 11 residues.

This clonotype was detected only once. The rearrangement links TRBV10-2 to TRBJ2-1, with D maybe TRBD2 (5 bases). Germline V gene data show CDR1 as WSHSY and CDR2 as SAAADI. Between the trimmed V and J ends, which lost 3 bases and 1 base, there was a span of 13 bases. The CDR3 is 16 residues long. CDR3 in amino acids: CASSDLEGVSYNEQFF. In DNA form, the CDR3 reads TGCGCCAGCAGTGATCTTGAGGGAGTATCCTACAATGAGCAGTTCTTC.

On this clonotype: The germline gene is not matched at one end of the junction; a read error may be the cause. The genes are TRBV5-4 and TRBJ2-5, with D perhaps TRBD1 or TRBD2 (5 bases each). Per germline, CDR1 SGHNT and CDR2 YYREEE (reference sequence). CDR3 length equals 14 residues. CDR3 amino acids: CASSILGAQETQYF. In nucleotides, the CDR3 is TGTGCTAGCAGCATACTAGGGGCACAAGAGACCCAGTACTTC.

Comment on this clonotype: A read error may account for a junction end that differs from germline. The CDR3 coding sequence is TGTGCCAGCAGTTTATTTACGGGGATCTTT. It specifies CASSLFTGIF. The chain links TRBV27 to TRBJ1-1; D is unclear. The CDR3 is 10 amino acids. Germline CDR1 reads MNHEY; CDR2 reads SMNVEV (reference sequence).

This chain uses TRBV19 with TRBJ2-7; D might be TRBD2 (6 bases). This CDR3 has 12 residues. The germline V gene has CDR1 LNHDA and CDR2 SQIVND (reference sequence). V shed 0 bases and J shed 10 bases, with 10 bases lying between them. CDR3: CASSIEGGRQYF. DNA of the CDR3: TGTGCCAGTAGTATAGAGGGGGGTCGACAGTACTTC. Combining the CDR3 with reference TRBV19 and TRBJ2-7 gives the whole variable domain DGGITQSPKYLFRKEGQNVTLSCEQNLNHDAMYWYRQDPGQGLRLIYYSQIVNDFQKGDIAEGYSVSREKKESFPLTVTSAQKNPTAFYLCASSIEGGRQYFGPGTRLTVT.

The V and J genes are TRBV25-1 and TRBJ2-7; TRBD2 might be the D (6 bases). The V gene's germline CDR1 is MGHDK and CDR2 SYGVNS. The CDR3 sequence is 14 residues long. Between the trimmed V and J ends, which lost 8 bases and 0 bases, there was a span of 14 bases. This CDR3 is CASSKGAGSYEQYF. The CDR3 bases are TGTGCCAGCTCCAAGGGAGCGGGCTCCTACGAGCAGTACTTC.

V and J are TRBV24-1 and TRBJ2-5; TRBD1 might be the D (5 bases). This CDR3 is built from 14 residues. The germline V gene encodes CDR1 KGHDR and CDR2 SFDVKD. Trimming left V 4 bases short and J 3 bases short, with 11 bases between. The CDR3 is CATSDPTGEETQYF. DNA of the CDR3: TGTGCCACCAGTGACCCAACAGGAGAAGAGACCCAGTACTTC.

The chain carries TRBV20-1 and TRBJ2-3, with 7 bases aligning to TRBD2. The CDR3 loop spans 14 amino acids. With V trimmed by 5 bases and J by 2 bases, 7 bases remained unmatched. Looked up from germline, CDR1 is DFQATT and CDR2 is SNEGSKA (reference sequence). CDR3 sequence reads: CSASLRDYTDTQYF. The CDR3 nucleotides read TGCAGTGCTTCACTCCGGGACTACACAGATACGCAGTATTTT.